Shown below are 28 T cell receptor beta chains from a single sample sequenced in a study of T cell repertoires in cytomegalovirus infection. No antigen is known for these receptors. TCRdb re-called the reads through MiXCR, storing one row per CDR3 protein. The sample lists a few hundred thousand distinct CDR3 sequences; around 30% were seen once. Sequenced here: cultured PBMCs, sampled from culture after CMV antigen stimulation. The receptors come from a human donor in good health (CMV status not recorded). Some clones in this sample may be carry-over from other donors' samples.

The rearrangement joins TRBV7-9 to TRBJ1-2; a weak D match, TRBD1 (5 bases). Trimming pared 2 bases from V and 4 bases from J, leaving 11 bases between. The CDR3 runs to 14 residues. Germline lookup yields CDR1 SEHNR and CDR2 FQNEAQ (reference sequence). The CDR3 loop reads CASSLRGSIYGYTF. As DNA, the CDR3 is TGTGCCAGCAGCTTAAGGGGCTCAATCTATGGCTACACCTTC.

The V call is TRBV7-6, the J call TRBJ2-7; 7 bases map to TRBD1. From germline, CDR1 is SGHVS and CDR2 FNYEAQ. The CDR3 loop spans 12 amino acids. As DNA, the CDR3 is TGTGCCAGCGGCTTAGGGGGCGGCGAGCAGTACGTC. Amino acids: CASGLGGGEQYV.

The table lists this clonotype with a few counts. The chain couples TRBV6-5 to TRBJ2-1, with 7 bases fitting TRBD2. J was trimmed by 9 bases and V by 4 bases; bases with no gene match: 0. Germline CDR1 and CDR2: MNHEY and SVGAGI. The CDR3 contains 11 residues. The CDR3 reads CASSSGGEQFF. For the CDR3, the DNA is TGTGCCAGCAGTTCGGGAGGTGAGCAGTTCTTC.

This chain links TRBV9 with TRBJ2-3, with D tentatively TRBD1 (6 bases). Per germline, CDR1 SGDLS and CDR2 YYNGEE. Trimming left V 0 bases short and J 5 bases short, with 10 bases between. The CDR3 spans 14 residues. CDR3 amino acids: CASSVGGQGDTQYF. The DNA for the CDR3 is TGTGCCAGCAGCGTAGGGGGGCAGGGAGATACGCAGTATTTT.

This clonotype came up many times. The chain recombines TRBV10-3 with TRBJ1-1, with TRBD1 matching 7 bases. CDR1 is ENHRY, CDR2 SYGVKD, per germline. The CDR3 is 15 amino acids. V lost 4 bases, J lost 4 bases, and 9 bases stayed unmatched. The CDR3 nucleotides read TGTGCCATCAGTGCTGGGAGGGGGCAAGGCACTGAAGCTTTCTTT. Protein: CAISAGRGQGTEAFF.

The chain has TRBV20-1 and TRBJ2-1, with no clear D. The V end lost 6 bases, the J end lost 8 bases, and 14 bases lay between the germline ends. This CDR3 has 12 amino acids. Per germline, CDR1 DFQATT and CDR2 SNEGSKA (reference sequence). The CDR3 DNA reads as TGCAGTGCGCACGACCTTGGGGATGAGCAGTTCTTC. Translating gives CSAHDLGDEQFF.

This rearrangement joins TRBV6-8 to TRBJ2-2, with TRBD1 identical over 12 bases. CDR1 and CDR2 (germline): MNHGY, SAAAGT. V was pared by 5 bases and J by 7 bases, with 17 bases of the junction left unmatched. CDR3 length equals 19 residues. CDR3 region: CASSLYRRPGQGANGELFF. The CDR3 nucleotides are TGTGCCAGCAGTCTTTATCGTCGCCCGGGACAGGGGGCTAACGGGGAGCTGTTTTTT.

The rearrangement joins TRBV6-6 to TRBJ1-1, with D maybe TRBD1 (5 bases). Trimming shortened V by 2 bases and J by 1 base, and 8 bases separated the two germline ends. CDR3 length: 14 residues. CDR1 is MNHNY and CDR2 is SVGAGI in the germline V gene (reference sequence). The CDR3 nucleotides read TGTGCCAGCAGTTACGGGGCGGAGAACACTGAAGCTTTCTTT. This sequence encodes CASSYGAENTEAFF.

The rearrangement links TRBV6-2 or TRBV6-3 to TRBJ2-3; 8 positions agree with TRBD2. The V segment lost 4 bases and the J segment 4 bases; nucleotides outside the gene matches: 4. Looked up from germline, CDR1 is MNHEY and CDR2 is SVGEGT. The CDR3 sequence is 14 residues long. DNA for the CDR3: TGTGCCAGCAGTTCCGGGGGGGGCGCAGATACGCAGTATTTT. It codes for CASSSGGGADTQYF.

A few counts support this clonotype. The CDR3: CASSLSPEKLFF. The CDR3 coding sequence is TGTGCCAGCAGCTTATCTCCTGAAAAACTGTTTTTT. The gene calls are TRBV7-2 and TRBJ1-4; D not certain. This CDR3 is 12 amino acids long. From germline, CDR1 is SGHTA and CDR2 FQGNSA. Trimming removed 2 bases at V and 7 bases at J, with 5 bases between.

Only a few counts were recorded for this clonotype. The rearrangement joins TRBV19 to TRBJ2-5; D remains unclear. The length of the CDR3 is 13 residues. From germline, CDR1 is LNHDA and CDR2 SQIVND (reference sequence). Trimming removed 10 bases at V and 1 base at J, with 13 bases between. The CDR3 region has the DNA TGTGCCACCACGGACCAGACCCAAGAGACCCAGTACTTC. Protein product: CATTDQTQETQYF.

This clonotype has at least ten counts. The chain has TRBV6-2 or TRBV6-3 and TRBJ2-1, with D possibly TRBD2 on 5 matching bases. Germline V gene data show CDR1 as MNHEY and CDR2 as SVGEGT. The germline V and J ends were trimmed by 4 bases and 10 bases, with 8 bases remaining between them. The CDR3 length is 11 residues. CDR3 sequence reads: CASSLSGEQFF. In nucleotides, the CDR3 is TGTGCCAGCAGTTTATCGGGAGAGCAGTTCTTC.

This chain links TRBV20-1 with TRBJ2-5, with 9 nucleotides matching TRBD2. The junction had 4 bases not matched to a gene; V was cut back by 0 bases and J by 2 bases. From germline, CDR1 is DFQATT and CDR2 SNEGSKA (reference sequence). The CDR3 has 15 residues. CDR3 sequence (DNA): TGCAGTGCTAGAGAGGCAGCGGGAGGACAAGAGACCCAGTACTTC. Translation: CSAREAAGGQETQYF.

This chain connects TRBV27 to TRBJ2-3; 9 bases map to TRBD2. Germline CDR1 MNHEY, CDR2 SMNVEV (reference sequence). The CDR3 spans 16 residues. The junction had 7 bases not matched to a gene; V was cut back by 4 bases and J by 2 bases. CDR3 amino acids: CASSSLAGVVTDTQYF. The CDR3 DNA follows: TGTGCCAGCAGTTCCTTAGCGGGAGTCGTCACAGATACGCAGTATTTT.

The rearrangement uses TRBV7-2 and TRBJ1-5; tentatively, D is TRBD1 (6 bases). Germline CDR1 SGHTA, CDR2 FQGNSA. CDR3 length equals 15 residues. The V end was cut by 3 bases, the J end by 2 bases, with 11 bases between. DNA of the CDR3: TGTGCCAGCAGCTTCACGGGGGCTGGCAATCAGCCCCAGCATTTT. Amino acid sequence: CASSFTGAGNQPQHF.

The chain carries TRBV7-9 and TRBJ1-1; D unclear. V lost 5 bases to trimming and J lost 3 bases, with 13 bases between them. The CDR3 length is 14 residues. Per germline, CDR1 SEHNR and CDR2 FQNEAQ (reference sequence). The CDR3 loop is CASSPVGRYTEAFF. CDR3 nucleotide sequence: TGTGCCAGCAGCCCAGTCGGCCGATACACTGAAGCTTTCTTT.

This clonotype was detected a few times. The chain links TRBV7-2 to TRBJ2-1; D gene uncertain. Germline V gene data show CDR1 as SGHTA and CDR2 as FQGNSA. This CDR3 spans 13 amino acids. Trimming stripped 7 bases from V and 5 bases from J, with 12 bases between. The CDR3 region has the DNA TGTGCCAGCACCGGCGTTTCCCACAATGAGCAGTTCTTC. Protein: CASTGVSHNEQFF.

CDR3 bases: TGTGCCCTTCGTCCGGCCGACGCAACAGATACGCAGTATTTT. It yields the protein CALRPADATDTQYF. V and J are TRBV28 and TRBJ2-3; no definite D call. Germline V lookup: CDR1 MDHEN, CDR2 SYDVKM. The V end was cut by 11 bases, the J end by 3 bases, with 18 bases between. This CDR3 has 14 residues.

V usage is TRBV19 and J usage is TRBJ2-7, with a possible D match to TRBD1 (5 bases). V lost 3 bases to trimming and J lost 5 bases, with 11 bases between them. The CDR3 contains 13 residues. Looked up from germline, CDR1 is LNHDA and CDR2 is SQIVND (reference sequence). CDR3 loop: CASSMGRAHEQYV. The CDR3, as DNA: TGTGCCAGTAGTATGGGCAGGGCCCACGAGCAGTACGTC.

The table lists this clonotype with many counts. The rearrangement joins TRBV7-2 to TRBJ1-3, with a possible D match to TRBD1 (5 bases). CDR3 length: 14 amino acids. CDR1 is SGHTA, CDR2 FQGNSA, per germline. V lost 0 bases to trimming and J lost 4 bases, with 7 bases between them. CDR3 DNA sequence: TGTGCCAGCAGCTTAGCTGGGGGGGGAAACACCATATATTTT. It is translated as CASSLAGGGNTIYF. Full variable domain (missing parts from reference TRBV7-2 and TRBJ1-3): GAGVSQSPSNKVTEKGKDVELRCDPISGHTALYWYRQSLGQGLEFLIYFQGNSAPDKSGLPSDRFSAERTGGSVSTLTIQRTQQEDSAVYLCASSLAGGGNTIYFGEGSWLTVV.

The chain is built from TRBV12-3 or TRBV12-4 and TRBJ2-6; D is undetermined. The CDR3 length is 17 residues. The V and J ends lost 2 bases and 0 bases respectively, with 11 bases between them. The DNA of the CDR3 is TGTGCCAGCAGTTTATGGTCAGGCGGCTCTGGGGCCAACGTCCTGACTTTC. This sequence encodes CASSLWSGGSGANVLTF.

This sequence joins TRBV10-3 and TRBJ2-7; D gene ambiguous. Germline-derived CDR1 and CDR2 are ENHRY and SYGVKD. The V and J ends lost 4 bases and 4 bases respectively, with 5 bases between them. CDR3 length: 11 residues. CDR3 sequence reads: CAISAFYEQYF. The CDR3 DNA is TGTGCCATCAGTGCCTTTTACGAGCAGTACTTC.

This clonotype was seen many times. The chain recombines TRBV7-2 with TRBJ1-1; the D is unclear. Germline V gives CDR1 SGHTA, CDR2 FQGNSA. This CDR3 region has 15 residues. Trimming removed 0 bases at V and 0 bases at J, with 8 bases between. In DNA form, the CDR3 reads TGTGCCAGCAGCTTAGCGCCAGGATTGAACACTGAAGCTTTCTTT. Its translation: CASSLAPGLNTEAFF.

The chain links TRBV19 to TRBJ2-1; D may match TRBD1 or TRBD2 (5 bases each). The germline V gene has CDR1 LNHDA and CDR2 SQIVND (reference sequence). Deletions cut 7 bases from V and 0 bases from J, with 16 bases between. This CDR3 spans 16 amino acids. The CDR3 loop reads CASTGGRGSSYNEQFF. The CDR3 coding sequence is TGTGCCAGTACTGGGGGACGGGGAAGCTCCTACAATGAGCAGTTCTTC.

CDR3 amino acids: CSAGDRGPYEQYF. CDR3 DNA sequence: TGCAGTGCTGGGGACAGGGGACCCTACGAGCAGTACTTC. The chain links TRBV20-1 to TRBJ2-7, with TRBD1 identical over 10 bases. Per the germline V gene, CDR1 is DFQATT and CDR2 is SNEGSKA (reference sequence). The CDR3 is 13 amino acids. V lost 5 bases and J lost 2; bases outside the gene matches: 3.

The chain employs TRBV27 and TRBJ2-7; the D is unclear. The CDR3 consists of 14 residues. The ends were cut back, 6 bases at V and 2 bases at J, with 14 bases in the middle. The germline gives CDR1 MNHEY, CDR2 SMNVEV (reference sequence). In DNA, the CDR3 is TGTGCCAGCAGGGTAGGGTACAGAGCCTACGAGCAGTACTTC. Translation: CASRVGYRAYEQYF.

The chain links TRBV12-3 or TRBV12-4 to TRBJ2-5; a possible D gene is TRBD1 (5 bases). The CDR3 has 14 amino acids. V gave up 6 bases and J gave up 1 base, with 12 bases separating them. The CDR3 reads CASSMTVSQETQYF. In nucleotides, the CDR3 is TGTGCCAGCAGCATGACAGTTTCCCAAGAGACCCAGTACTTC.

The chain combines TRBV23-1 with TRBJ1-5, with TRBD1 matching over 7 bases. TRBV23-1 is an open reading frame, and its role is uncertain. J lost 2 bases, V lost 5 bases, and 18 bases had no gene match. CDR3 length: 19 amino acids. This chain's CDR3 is CASSSYRGPSGSGNQPQHF. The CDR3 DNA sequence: TGCGCCAGCAGTTCGTACAGGGGCCCCTCCGGATCCGGCAATCAGCCCCAGCATTTT.